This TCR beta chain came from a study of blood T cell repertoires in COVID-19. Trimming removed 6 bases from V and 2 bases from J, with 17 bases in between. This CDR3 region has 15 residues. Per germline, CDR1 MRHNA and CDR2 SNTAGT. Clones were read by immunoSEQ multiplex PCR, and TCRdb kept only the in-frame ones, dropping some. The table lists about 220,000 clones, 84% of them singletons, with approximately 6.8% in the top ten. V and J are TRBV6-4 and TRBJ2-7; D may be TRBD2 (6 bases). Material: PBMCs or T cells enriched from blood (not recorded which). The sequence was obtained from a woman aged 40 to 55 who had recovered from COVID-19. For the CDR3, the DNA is TGTGCCAGCAGCGCCGGGGGAAAGAAAACCTACGAGCAGTACTTC. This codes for CASSAGGKKTYEQYF.